Listed below are T cell receptor beta chains from one sample, sequenced in a study of control samples from healthy donors and cancer patients. Data came from immunoSEQ multiplex PCR; TCRdb stores just in-frame clones and leaves some out. This repertoire shows roughly 120,000 clones, over 90% found once; its top ten account for roughly 2.6%. Sequencing used blood. Receptor source: a man in his thirties or forties in good health. CDR3s include the opening cysteine and the closing phenylalanine or tryptophan. Fields, in order: V gene, J gene, D gene, clone size, CDR3 protein, CDR3 DNA. D genes are given only for firm matches. Where a row states a size, it is once, few, many or the class of an expanded clone; other rows omit it.

v_call: TRBV6-4; j_call: TRBJ1-2; d_call: .; clone_size: .; cdr3_aa: CASSPEGHFQFQFYTF; cdr3_nt: TGTGCCAGCAGTCCAGAGGGACATTTTCAGTTTCAATTCTACACCTTC
v_call: TRBV5-1; j_call: TRBJ1-6; d_call: .; clone_size: .; cdr3_aa: CASSSGGGYNSPLHF; cdr3_nt: TGCGCCAGCAGCTCGGGCGGGGGGTATAATTCACCCCTCCACTTT
v_call: TRBV7-2; j_call: TRBJ2-5; d_call: TRBD2; clone_size: once; cdr3_aa: CASSLALAVGETQYF; cdr3_nt: TGTGCCAGCAGCTTAGCACTAGCGGTAGGCGAGACCCAGTACTTC
v_call: TRBV6-6; j_call: TRBJ1-6; d_call: .; clone_size: .; cdr3_aa: CASSYSQGHNSPLHF; cdr3_nt: TGTGCCAGCAGTTACTCCCAGGGTCATAATTCACCCCTCCACTTT
v_call: TRBV15; j_call: TRBJ1-3; d_call: .; clone_size: .; cdr3_aa: CATSTLGGTTIYF; cdr3_nt: TGTGCCACCAGCACCCTAGGCGGGACGACCATATATTTT
v_call: TRBV10-2; j_call: TRBJ2-7; d_call: .; clone_size: once; cdr3_aa: CATSPGAYEQYF; cdr3_nt: TGCGCCACCAGCCCTGGGGCCTACGAGCAGTACTTC
v_call: TRBV27; j_call: TRBJ1-6; d_call: .; clone_size: .; cdr3_aa: CASSPQDSPLHF; cdr3_nt: TGTGCCAGCAGTCCCCAAGATTCACCCCTCCACTTT
v_call: TRBV19; j_call: TRBJ2-3; d_call: .; clone_size: .; cdr3_aa: CASSIDRTDTQYF; cdr3_nt: TGTGCCAGTAGTATAGACAGGACAGATACGCAGTATTTT
v_call: TRBV10-1; j_call: TRBJ1-1; d_call: .; clone_size: .; cdr3_aa: CASSEGVNTEAFF; cdr3_nt: TGCGCCAGCAGCGAAGGGGTGAACACTGAAGCTTTCTTT
v_call: TRBV6-5; j_call: TRBJ1-2; d_call: TRBD1; clone_size: .; cdr3_aa: CASKWETGAYYGYTF; cdr3_nt: TGTGCCAGCAAATGGGAAACAGGGGCGTACTATGGCTACACCTTC
v_call: TRBV10-3; j_call: TRBJ1-1; d_call: .; clone_size: .; cdr3_aa: CAIRPNRNTEAFF; cdr3_nt: TGTGCCATCAGACCCAACAGGAACACTGAAGCTTTCTTT
v_call: TRBV6-6; j_call: TRBJ1-6; d_call: .; clone_size: once; cdr3_aa: CASSYSDNSPLHF; cdr3_nt: TGTGCCAGCAGTTACTCGGATAATTCACCCCTCCACTTT
v_call: TRBV27; j_call: TRBJ2-6; d_call: .; clone_size: few; cdr3_aa: CASSRTPSGANVLTF; cdr3_nt: TGTGCCAGCAGTAGGACGCCTTCCGGGGCCAACGTCCTGACTTTC
v_call: TRBV6-5; j_call: TRBJ2-7; d_call: TRBD2; clone_size: .; cdr3_aa: CASSTPGLAENEQYF; cdr3_nt: TGTGCCAGCAGTACGCCGGGACTAGCGGAGAACGAGCAGTACTTC
v_call: TRBV7-2; j_call: TRBJ1-5; d_call: .; clone_size: few; cdr3_aa: CASSLAVNSNQPQHF; cdr3_nt: TGTGCCAGCAGCTTAGCAGTGAACAGCAATCAGCCCCAGCATTTT
v_call: TRBV5-1; j_call: TRBJ1-1; d_call: .; clone_size: .; cdr3_aa: CASSSHREDTEAFF; cdr3_nt: TGCGCCAGCAGTTCCCACCGGGAGGACACTGAAGCTTTCTTT
v_call: TRBV9; j_call: TRBJ2-3; d_call: .; clone_size: .; cdr3_aa: CASSVAVTDTQYF; cdr3_nt: TGTGCCAGCAGCGTAGCAGTCACAGATACGCAGTATTTT
v_call: TRBV7-9; j_call: TRBJ2-7; d_call: TRBD1; clone_size: .; cdr3_aa: CASSSRDSYYEQYF; cdr3_nt: TGTGCCAGCAGCTCTCGGGACAGTTACTACGAGCAGTACTTC
v_call: TRBV9; j_call: TRBJ2-2; d_call: TRBD2; clone_size: once; cdr3_aa: CASTLEAGGTGELFF; cdr3_nt: TGTGCCAGCACCCTAGAAGCGGGGGGCACCGGGGAGCTGTTTTTT
v_call: TRBV11-2; j_call: TRBJ2-3; d_call: TRBD2; clone_size: .; cdr3_aa: CASRYLAGGTDTQYF; cdr3_nt: TGTGCCAGCAGGTATCTAGCGGGGGGCACAGATACGCAGTATTTT
v_call: TRBV5-6; j_call: TRBJ1-5; d_call: .; clone_size: once; cdr3_aa: CASSFVTGNQPQHF; cdr3_nt: TGTGCCAGCAGCTTTGTCACTGGCAATCAGCCCCAGCATTTT
v_call: TRBV19; j_call: TRBJ2-5; d_call: TRBD2; clone_size: .; cdr3_aa: CASRKGLGETQYF; cdr3_nt: TGTGCCAGTAGAAAGGGACTAGGGGAGACCCAGTACTTC
v_call: TRBV7-9; j_call: TRBJ1-2; d_call: TRBD1; clone_size: .; cdr3_aa: CASSLAALGQHYGYTF; cdr3_nt: TGTGCCAGCAGCTTAGCGGCCCTGGGACAGCACTATGGCTACACCTTC
v_call: TRBV27; j_call: TRBJ1-1; d_call: .; clone_size: .; cdr3_aa: CASRLSSGSEAFF; cdr3_nt: TGTGCCAGCAGACTCTCGTCGGGCAGTGAAGCTTTCTTT
v_call: TRBV19; j_call: TRBJ1-4; d_call: .; clone_size: .; cdr3_aa: CASSIGPRGEKLFF; cdr3_nt: TGTGCCAGTAGTATAGGACCTCGAGGTGAAAAACTGTTTTTT
v_call: TRBV15; j_call: TRBJ1-2; d_call: TRBD1; clone_size: .; cdr3_aa: CATSRNYGRDRGNYGYTF; cdr3_nt: TGTGCCACCAGCAGAAACTACGGACGGGACAGGGGTAACTATGGCTACACCTTC
v_call: TRBV5-5; j_call: TRBJ1-3; d_call: .; clone_size: .; cdr3_aa: CASSLMGASSGNTIYF; cdr3_nt: TGTGCCAGCAGCTTGATGGGGGCCAGCTCTGGAAACACCATATATTTT
v_call: TRBV5-1; j_call: TRBJ1-6; d_call: .; clone_size: .; cdr3_aa: CATSPGDLDSPLHF; cdr3_nt: TGCGCCACCTCTCCGGGCGACCTGGATTCACCCCTCCACTTT
v_call: TRBV5-4; j_call: TRBJ1-2; d_call: .; clone_size: .; cdr3_aa: CASSLSAGDPNYGYTF; cdr3_nt: TGTGCCAGCAGCTTGTCTGCAGGGGATCCTAACTATGGCTACACCTTC
v_call: TRBV5-1; j_call: TRBJ1-4; d_call: .; clone_size: .; cdr3_aa: CASSWGFPTNEKLFF; cdr3_nt: TGCGCCAGCAGCTGGGGTTTTCCAACTAATGAAAAACTGTTTTTT
v_call: TRBV12-5; j_call: TRBJ1-6; d_call: .; clone_size: .; cdr3_aa: CASGEGRLYNSPLHF; cdr3_nt: TGTGCTAGTGGTGAGGGACGGCTCTATAATTCACCCCTCCACTTT